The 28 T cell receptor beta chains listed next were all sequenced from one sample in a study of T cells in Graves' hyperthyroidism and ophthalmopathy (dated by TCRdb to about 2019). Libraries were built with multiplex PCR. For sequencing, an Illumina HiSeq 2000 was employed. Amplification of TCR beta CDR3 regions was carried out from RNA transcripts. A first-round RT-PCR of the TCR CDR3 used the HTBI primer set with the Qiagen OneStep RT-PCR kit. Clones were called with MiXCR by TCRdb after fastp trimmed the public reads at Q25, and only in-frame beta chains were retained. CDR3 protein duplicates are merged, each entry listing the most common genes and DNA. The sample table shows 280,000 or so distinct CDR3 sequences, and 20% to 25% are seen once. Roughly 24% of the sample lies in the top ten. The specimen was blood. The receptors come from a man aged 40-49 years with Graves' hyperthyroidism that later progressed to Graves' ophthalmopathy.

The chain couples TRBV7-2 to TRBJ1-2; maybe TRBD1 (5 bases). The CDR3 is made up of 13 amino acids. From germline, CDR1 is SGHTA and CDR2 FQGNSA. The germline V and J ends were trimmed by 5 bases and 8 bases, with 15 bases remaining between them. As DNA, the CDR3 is TGTGCCAGCAGCGTGCAGGGAATGCGGGGCTACACCTTC. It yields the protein CASSVQGMRGYTF.

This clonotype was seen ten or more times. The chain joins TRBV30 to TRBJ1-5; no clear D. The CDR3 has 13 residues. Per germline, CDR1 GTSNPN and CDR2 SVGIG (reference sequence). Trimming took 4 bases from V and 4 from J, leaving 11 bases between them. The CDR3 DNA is TGTGCCTGGAATTTGAGGCGGAATCAGCCCCAGCATTTT. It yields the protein CAWNLRRNQPQHF. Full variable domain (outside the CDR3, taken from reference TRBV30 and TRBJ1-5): SQTIHQWPATLVQPVGSPLSLECTVEGTSNPNLYWYRQAAGRGLQLLFYSVGIGQISSEVPQNLSASRPQDRQFILSSKKLLLSDSGFYLCAWNLRRNQPQHFGDGTRLSIL.

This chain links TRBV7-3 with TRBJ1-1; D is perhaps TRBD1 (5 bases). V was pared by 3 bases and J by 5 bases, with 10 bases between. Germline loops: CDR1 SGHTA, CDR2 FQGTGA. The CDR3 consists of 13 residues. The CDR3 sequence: CASSFARGTEAFF. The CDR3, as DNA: TGTGCCAGCAGCTTTGCCCGGGGGACTGAAGCTTTCTTT.

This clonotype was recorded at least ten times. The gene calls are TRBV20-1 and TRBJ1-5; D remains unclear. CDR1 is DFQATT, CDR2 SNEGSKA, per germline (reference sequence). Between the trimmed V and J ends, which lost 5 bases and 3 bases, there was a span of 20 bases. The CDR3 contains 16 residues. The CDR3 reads CSAVPLAAGDNQPQHF. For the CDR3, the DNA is TGCAGTGCTGTTCCTTTGGCCGCTGGGGACAATCAGCCCCAGCATTTT.

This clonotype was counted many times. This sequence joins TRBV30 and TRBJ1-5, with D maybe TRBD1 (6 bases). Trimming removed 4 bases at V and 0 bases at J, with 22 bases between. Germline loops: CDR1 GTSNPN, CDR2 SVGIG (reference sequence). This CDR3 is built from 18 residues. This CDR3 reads CAWTAGDLVDYSNQPQHF. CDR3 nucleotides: TGTGCCTGGACCGCAGGGGACCTAGTGGACTATAGCAATCAGCCCCAGCATTTT.

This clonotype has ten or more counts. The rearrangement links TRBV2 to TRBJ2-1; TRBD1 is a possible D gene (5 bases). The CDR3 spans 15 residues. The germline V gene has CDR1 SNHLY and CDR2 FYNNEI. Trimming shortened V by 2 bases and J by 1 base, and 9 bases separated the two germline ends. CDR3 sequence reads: CASSENAGSYNEQFF. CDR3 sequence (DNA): TGTGCCAGCAGTGAAAACGCAGGGTCCTACAATGAGCAGTTCTTC.

The CDR3 coding sequence is TGCGCCAGCAGCTTTCATCCGGACCAAGAGACCCAGTACTTC. Amino acids: CASSFHPDQETQYF. V usage is TRBV5-1 and J usage is TRBJ2-5; D gene uncertain. The V end lost 2 bases, the J end lost 0 bases, and 8 bases lay between the germline ends. Germline CDR1 and CDR2: SGHRS and YFSETQ. This CDR3 contains 14 residues.

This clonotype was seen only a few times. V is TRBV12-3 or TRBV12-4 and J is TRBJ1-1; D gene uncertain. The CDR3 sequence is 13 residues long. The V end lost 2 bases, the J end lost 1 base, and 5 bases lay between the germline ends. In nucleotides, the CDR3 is TGTGCCAGCAGTTTATTGGAGAACACTGAAGCTTTCTTT. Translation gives CASSLLENTEAFF.

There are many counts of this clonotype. The CDR3 reads CASSEAQRGNTIYF. For the CDR3, the DNA is TGTGCCAGCAGTGAAGCACAGAGGGGAAACACCATATATTTT. The chain joins TRBV2 to TRBJ1-3; D is ambiguous. Looked up from germline, CDR1 is SNHLY and CDR2 is FYNNEI. This CDR3 region has 14 residues. V lost 0 bases and J lost 4, with 7 bases in between.

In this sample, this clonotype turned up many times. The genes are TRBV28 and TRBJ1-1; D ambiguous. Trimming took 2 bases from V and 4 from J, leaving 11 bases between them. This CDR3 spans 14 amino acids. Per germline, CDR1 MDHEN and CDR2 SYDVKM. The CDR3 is CASSLISYSTEAFF. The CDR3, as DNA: TGTGCCAGCAGTTTAATCTCTTATTCCACTGAAGCTTTCTTT.

The CDR3 sequence is CASSNRDRGRPEAFF. For the CDR3, the DNA is TGTGCCAGCAGTAACAGGGACAGGGGGCGCCCTGAAGCTTTCTTT. The rearrangement links TRBV12-3 or TRBV12-4 to TRBJ1-1; 12 nucleotides agree with TRBD1. The CDR3 is made up of 15 amino acids. The V gene end was trimmed by 5 bases and the J gene end by 6 bases; junction bases not matched to a gene: 7.

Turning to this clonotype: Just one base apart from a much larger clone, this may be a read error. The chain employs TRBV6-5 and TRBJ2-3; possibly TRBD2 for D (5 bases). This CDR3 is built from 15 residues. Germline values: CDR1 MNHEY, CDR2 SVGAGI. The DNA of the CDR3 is TGTGCCAGCAGTTATGGCTCAGCGGACCCAGATACGCGGTATTTT. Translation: CASSYGSADPDTRYF.

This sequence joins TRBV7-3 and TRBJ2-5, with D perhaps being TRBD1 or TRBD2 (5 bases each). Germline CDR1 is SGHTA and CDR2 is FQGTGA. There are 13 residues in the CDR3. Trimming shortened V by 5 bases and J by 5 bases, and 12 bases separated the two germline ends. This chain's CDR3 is CASSVNEGETQYF. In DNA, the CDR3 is TGTGCCAGCAGCGTGAACGAGGGGGAGACCCAGTACTTC.

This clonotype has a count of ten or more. CDR3 sequence: CSAREGVNYGYTF. DNA of the CDR3: TGCAGTGCTAGAGAGGGGGTGAACTATGGCTACACCTTC. J is TRBJ1-2 and V is TRBV20-1, with a weak D call TRBD1 (5 bases). The length of the CDR3 is 13 residues. CDR1 and CDR2 from the germline V gene are DFQATT and SNEGSKA (reference sequence). The V end was cut by 0 bases, the J end by 2 bases, with 7 bases between.

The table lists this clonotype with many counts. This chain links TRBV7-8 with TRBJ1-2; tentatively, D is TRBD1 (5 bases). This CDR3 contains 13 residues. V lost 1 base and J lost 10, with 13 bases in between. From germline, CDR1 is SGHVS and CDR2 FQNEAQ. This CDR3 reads CASSLGRRGDYTF. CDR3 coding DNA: TGTGCCAGCAGCTTAGGACGGAGGGGAGACTACACCTTC.

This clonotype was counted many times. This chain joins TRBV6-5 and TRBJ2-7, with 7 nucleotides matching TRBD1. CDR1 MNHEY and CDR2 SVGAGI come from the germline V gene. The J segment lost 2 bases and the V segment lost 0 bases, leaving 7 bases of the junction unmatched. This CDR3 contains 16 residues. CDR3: CASSYSRTGRTYEQYF. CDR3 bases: TGTGCCAGCAGTTACTCCCGGACAGGCCGGACCTACGAGCAGTACTTC.

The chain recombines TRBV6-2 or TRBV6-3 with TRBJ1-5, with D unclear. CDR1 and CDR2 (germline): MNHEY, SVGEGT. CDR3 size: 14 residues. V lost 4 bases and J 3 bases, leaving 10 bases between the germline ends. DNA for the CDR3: TGTGCCAGCAGTTCCCTCGGGGACAATCAGCCCCAGCATTTT. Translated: CASSSLGDNQPQHF.

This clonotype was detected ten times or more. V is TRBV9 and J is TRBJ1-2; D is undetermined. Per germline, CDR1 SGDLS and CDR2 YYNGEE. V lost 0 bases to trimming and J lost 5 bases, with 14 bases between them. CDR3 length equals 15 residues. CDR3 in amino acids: CASSVARVGSYGYTF. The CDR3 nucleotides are TGTGCCAGCAGCGTAGCTCGCGTGGGGAGTTATGGCTACACCTTC. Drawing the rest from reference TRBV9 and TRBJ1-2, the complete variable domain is DSGVTQTPKHLITATGQRVTLRCSPRSGDLSVYWYQQSLDQGLQFLIQYYNGEERAKGNILERFSAQQFPDLHSELNLSSLELGDSALYFCASSVARVGSYGYTFGSGTRLTVV.

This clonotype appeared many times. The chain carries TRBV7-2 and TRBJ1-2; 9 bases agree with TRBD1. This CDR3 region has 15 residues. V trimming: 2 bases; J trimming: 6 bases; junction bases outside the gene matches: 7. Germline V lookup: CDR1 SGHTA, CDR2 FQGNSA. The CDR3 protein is CASSLMLQGADGYTF. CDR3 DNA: TGTGCCAGCAGCTTAATGTTACAGGGGGCTGATGGCTACACCTTC.

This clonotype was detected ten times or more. The CDR3 coding sequence is TGTGCCAGCAGTTGGAGAAGGGAGTATGGCTACACCTTC. Translation: CASSWRREYGYTF. The rearrangement uses TRBV6-2 or TRBV6-3 and TRBJ1-2; no clear D. V was cut by 4 bases and J by 5 bases, with 11 bases left in between. The germline V gene encodes CDR1 MNHEY and CDR2 SVGEGT. This CDR3 is 13 amino acids long.

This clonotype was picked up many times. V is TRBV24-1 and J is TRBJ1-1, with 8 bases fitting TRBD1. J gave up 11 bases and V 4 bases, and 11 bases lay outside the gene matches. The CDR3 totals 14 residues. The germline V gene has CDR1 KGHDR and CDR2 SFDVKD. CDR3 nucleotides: TGTGCCACCAGTGACCCGTGGGAGCAGGGGGCTGCTTTCTTT. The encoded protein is CATSDPWEQGAAFF.

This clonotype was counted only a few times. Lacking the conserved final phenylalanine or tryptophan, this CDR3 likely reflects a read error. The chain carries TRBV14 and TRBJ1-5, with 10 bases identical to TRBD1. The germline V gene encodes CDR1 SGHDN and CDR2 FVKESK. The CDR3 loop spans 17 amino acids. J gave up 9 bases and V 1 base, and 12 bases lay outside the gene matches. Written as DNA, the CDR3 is TGTGCCAGCAGCCAAGCGCCCTCGGACAGGGGGTTTCGGCCCCAGCATCTT. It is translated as CASSQAPSDRGFRPQHL.

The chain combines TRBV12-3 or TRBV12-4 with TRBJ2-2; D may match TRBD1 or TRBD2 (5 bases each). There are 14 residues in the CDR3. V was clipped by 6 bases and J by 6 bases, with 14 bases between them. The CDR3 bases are TGTGCCAGCAGCAGGGTCCTGGGGGCCGGGGAGCTGTTTTTT. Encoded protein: CASSRVLGAGELFF.

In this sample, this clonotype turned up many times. CDR3 coding DNA: TGTGCCACCAGGGGAGAAGAACACCCCACCTACGAGCAGTACTTC. Protein: CATRGEEHPTYEQYF. The rearrangement links TRBV15 to TRBJ2-7, with D tentatively TRBD2 (5 bases). In germline, CDR1 is LNHNV, CDR2 YYDKDF (reference sequence). CDR3 size: 15 residues. The V gene lost 6 bases and the J gene lost 2 bases, with 17 bases spanning the gap.

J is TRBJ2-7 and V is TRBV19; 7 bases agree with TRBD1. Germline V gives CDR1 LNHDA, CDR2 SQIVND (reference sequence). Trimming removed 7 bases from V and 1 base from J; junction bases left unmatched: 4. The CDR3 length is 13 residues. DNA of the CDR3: TGTGCCAGTAAGGCGACAGGGTCCTACGAGCAGTACTTC. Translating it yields CASKATGSYEQYF. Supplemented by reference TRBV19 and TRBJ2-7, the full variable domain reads DGGITQSPKYLFRKEGQNVTLSCEQNLNHDAMYWYRQDPGQGLRLIYYSQIVNDFQKGDIAEGYSVSREKKESFPLTVTSAQKNPTAFYLCASKATGSYEQYFGPGTRLTVT.

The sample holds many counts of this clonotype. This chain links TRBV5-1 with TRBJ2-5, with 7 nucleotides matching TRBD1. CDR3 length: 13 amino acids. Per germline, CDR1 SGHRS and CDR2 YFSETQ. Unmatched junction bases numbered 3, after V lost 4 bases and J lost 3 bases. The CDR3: CASSPGTEETQYF. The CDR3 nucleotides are TGCGCCAGCAGCCCCGGGACAGAAGAGACCCAGTACTTC.

The CDR3 nucleotides are TGTGCCAGCAGTTTTCATGGGGGCGGAGAGACCCAGTACTTC. Its protein product is CASSFHGGGETQYF. This chain links TRBV6-5 with TRBJ2-5, with D perhaps matching TRBD1 (6 bases). CDR3 size: 14 residues. Trimming took 4 bases from V and 4 from J, leaving 13 bases between them. In germline, CDR1 is MNHEY, CDR2 SVGAGI.

The CDR3 loop reads CASREGQRPSGNTIYF. CDR3 nucleotides: TGTGCCAGCAGGGAGGGACAGCGACCCTCTGGAAACACCATATATTTT. The V gene is TRBV12-3 or TRBV12-4, the J gene TRBJ1-3, with TRBD1 identical over 7 bases. The CDR3 contains 16 residues. Trimming at V came to 6 bases and at J to 0 bases, leaving 8 bases not matched to a gene.